Ten or more counts support the clone carrying this T cell receptor (beta chain). The antigen remains undetermined. The data were obtained in a study of breast tumors, draining lymph nodes, adjacent tissues. Study-level results: Luminal-like breast cancer showed significantly higher tumor–nontumor repertoire similarity than basal-like. Tumors had less TCR diversity than lymph nodes, more than nontumor tissue.

Via MiXCR, TCRdb re-called the multiplex PCR reads, giving one row per CDR3 protein. The sample has some 130,000 distinct CDR3 sequences, 15% to 20% seen once. The lymph nodes were axillary draining lymph nodes from breast cancer patients. This CDR3 contains 13 residues. Germline CDR1 is ENHRY and CDR2 is SYGVKD. The V end was cut by 0 bases, the J end by 13 bases, with 13 bases between. The TCR originated in a female donor with breast cancer. Some clones in this sample may be carry-over from other donors' samples. The sequenced sample consisted of axillary lymph node tissue. The gene calls are TRBV10-3 and TRBJ2-1; D is unclear. Here the CDR3 DNA reads TGTGCCATCAGTGAGTCGTCGAGTCGCCCACAGTTCTTC. It codes for CAISESSSRPQFF.